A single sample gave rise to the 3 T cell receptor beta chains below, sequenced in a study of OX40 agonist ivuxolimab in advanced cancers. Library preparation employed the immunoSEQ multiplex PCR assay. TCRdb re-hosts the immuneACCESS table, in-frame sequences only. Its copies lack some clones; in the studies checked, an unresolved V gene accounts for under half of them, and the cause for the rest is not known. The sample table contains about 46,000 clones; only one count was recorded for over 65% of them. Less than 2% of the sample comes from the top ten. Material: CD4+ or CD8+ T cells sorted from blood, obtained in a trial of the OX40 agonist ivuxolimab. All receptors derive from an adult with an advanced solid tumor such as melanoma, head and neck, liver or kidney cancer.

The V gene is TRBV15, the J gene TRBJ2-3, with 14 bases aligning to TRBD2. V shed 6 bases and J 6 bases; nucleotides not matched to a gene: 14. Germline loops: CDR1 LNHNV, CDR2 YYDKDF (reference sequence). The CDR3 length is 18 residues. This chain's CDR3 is CATSRTSGGRPISDTQYF. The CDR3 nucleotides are TGTGCCACCAGTAGGACTAGCGGGGGGCGGCCGATTTCGGATACGCAGTATTTT.

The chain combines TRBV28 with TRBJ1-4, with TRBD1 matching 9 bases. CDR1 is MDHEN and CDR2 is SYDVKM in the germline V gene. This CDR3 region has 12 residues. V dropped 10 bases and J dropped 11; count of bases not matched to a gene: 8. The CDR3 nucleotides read TGTGCCACCACGTCGGGACAGGGTAAACTGTTTTTT. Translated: CATTSGQGKLFF.

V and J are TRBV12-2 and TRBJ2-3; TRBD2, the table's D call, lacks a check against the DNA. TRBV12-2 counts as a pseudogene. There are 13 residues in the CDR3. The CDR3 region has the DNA TGTGCAAGTCGCTCAGGGACTAGCGGAAGAGTGTATTTT. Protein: CASRSGTSGRVYF.